This T cell receptor beta chain was captured in a study of T cells in Graves' hyperthyroidism and ophthalmopathy. Study outcomes and limitations: Researchers found most expanded thyroid clonotypes above 0.001 in blood as well.

This clonotype came up a few times. Its specificity is not known. Orbital computed tomography and thyroid ultrasound, together with serum TRAb and thyroxine and clinical symptoms, were used for diagnoses. TCR beta CDR3 regions were amplified from RNA. Researchers ran a first-round RT-PCR on the TCR CDR3 using the HTBI primer set. TCRdb itself ran the multiplex PCR reads through MiXCR, one entry per CDR3 protein. Among fewer than 400,000 distinct CDR3 sequences listed, 15% to 19% were seen once. Sample: blood. The receptor was derived from a woman aged 18-29 years with Graves' hyperthyroidism that later progressed to Graves' ophthalmopathy.

The CDR3 region has the DNA TGTGCCAGCAGCTTAGAGCGGGGTATACTCACAGATACGCAGTATTTT. This sequence encodes CASSLERGILTDTQYF. V usage is TRBV7-9 and J usage is TRBJ2-3; 7 bases line up with TRBD2. This CDR3 has 16 residues. Germline loops: CDR1 SEHNR, CDR2 FQNEAQ (reference sequence). V trimming: 1 base; J trimming: 2 bases; junction bases outside the gene matches: 6.